This TCR beta chain was captured in a study of T cells in Graves' hyperthyroidism and ophthalmopathy. Regarding the study as a whole: Patients with ophthalmopathy were separated from those with stable hyperthyroidism by a 13 V-J model.

This clonotype was counted only a few times. The antigen is undetermined. The diagnostic basis comprised clinical symptoms, serum thyroxine and TRAb, thyroid ultrasound and orbital computed tomography. Regions amplified from RNA transcripts were the TCR beta CDR3 regions. Using the HTBI primer set, a first-round RT-PCR was run on the TCR CDR3. TCRdb recomputed calls from the multiplex PCR reads with MiXCR, one row per CDR3 protein. This table holds 550,000 to 650,000 distinct CDR3 sequences, around 15% found once. This receptor was identified in a woman aged 40-49 years with Graves' hyperthyroidism. Sequencing used blood.

CDR3 DNA: TGTGCCAGCAGTTTCGGACTCGGTCGCAATGAGCAGTTCTTC. Its translation is CASSFGLGRNEQFF. The chain is built from TRBV6-5 and TRBJ2-1; a possible D gene is TRBD2 (5 bases). Per germline, CDR1 MNHEY and CDR2 SVGAGI. Trimming removed 4 bases at V and 6 bases at J, with 13 bases between. The CDR3 runs to 14 residues.